This T cell receptor (beta chain) derives from a study of vaccination and CD4 T cells after COVID-19. Study summary: Stimuli were overlapping spike peptide pools of SARS-CoV-2 and three common cold coronaviruses (HCoV-NL63, HCoV-OC43, HCoV-229E).

General study points: Convalescent patients studied were relatively few, and early post-infection timepoints were absent. Post-vaccination reactive clonotypes (median 38) did not differ significantly from post-infection (more than 20).

Once obtained from cultured CD4+ T cells, the DNA was sequenced using the Oncomine TCR Beta short-read assay. Researchers extracted genomic DNA from CD4+ T cells that had been cultured. One entry per CDR3 protein results from TCRdb running MiXCR on the PCR reads. This table has 15,000 or so distinct CDR3 sequences, less than 60% appearing once. About this clonotype: The antigen is not known.

Treatment defined: roughly ten-day PBMC culture with coronavirus spike peptide pools or control peptides (ViraFEST assay). Per germline, CDR1 SGHRS and CDR2 YFSETQ. V lost 4 bases and J lost 6; bases outside the gene matches: 6. The CDR3 is 13 amino acids. Input material: CD4+ T cells from blood, cultured in vitro. This TCR came from a human donor who had recovered from COVID-19. The chain employs TRBV5-1 and TRBJ2-7; 8 nucleotides line up with TRBD1. CDR3 in amino acids: CASSTGQGSEQYF. DNA of the CDR3: TGCGCCAGCAGCACAGGACAGGGTAGCGAGCAGTACTTC.